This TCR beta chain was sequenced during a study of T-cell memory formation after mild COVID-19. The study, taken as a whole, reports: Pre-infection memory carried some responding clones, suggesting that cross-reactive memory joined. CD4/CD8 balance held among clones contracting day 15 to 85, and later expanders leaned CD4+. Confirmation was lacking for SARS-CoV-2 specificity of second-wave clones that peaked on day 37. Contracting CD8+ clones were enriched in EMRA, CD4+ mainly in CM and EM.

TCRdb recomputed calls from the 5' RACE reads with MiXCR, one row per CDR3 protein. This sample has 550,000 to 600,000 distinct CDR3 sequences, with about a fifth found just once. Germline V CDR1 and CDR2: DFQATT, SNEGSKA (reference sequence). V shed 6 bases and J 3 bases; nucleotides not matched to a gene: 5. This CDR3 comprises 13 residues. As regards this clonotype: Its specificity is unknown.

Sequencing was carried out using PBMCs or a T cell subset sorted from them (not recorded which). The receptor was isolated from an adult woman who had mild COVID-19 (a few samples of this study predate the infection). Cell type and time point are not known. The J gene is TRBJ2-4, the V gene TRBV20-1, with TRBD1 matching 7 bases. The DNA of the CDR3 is TGCAGTGCCAACCCAGGGGGCAAAAACATTCAGTACTTC. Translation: CSANPGGKNIQYF.